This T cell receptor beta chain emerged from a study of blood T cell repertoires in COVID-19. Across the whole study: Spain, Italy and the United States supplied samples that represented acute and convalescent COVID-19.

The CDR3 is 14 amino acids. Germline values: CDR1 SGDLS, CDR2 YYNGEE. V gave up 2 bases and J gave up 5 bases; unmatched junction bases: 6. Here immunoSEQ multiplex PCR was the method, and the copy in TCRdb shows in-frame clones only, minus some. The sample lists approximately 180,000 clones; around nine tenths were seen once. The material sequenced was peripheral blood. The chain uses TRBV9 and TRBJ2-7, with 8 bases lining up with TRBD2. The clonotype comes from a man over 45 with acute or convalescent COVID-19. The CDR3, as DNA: TGTGCCAGCAGCGTTAGCGGGGAGCCCAACGAGCAGTACTTC. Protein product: CASSVSGEPNEQYF.